These 19 T cell receptor beta chains were sequenced from one sample in a study of cytomegalovirus exposure and HLA in healthy donors. The PCR ran on 60 Vbeta and 13 Jbeta primers. This table comes from immunoSEQ multiplex PCR, and its TCRdb copy is limited to in-frame clones, with some not included. There are about 200,000 clones in the sample; approximately 85% occur only once, and approximately 1.5% lies in the top ten. The sequenced sample was PBMCs. Every receptor here comes from a girl aged 5-17 years in good health and CMV-seropositive.

The chain combines TRBV20-1 with TRBJ1-2; D unclear. This CDR3 is built from 10 residues. Trimming removed 5 bases from V and 4 bases from J, with 5 bases in between. In germline, CDR1 is DFQATT, CDR2 SNEGSKA (reference sequence). The CDR3 sequence: CSAPSYGYTF. Written as DNA, the CDR3 is TGCAGTGCTCCCAGCTATGGCTACACCTTC.

The gene calls are TRBV19 and TRBJ1-1; 7 nucleotides match TRBD1. Germline CDR1 is LNHDA and CDR2 is SQIVND (reference sequence). Unmatched junction bases numbered 8, after V lost 3 bases and J lost 4 bases. CDR3 size: 15 residues. CDR3 nucleotides: TGTGCCAGTAGTATGCGGGAGGGGGCGGGCACTGAAGCTTTCTTT. This gives the protein CASSMREGAGTEAFF.

V gene TRBV9 combines with J gene TRBJ1-6; D unclear. Per the germline V gene, CDR1 is SGDLS and CDR2 is YYNGEE. Trimming cost V 4 bases and J 7 bases, with 15 bases left between them. The CDR3 totals 15 residues. This chain's CDR3 is CASSPPGSRNSPLHF. CDR3 coding DNA: TGTGCCAGCAGCCCCCCGGGAAGTAGGAATTCACCCCTCCACTTT. Filled out from reference TRBV9 and TRBJ1-6, the complete variable domain reads DSGVTQTPKHLITATGQRVTLRCSPRSGDLSVYWYQQSLDQGLQFLIQYYNGEERAKGNILERFSAQQFPDLHSELNLSSLELGDSALYFCASSPPGSRNSPLHFGNGTRLTVT.

V and J are TRBV27 and TRBJ2-1, with TRBD2 as a possible D gene (6 bases). Looked up from germline, CDR1 is MNHEY and CDR2 is SMNVEV (reference sequence). V gave up 5 bases and J gave up 5 bases, with 16 bases separating them. The CDR3 is made up of 15 amino acids. CDR3 sequence reads: CASSPTGVPNNEQFF. CDR3 nucleotide sequence: TGTGCCAGCAGTCCGACGGGGGTCCCTAACAATGAGCAGTTCTTC.

The chain is built from TRBV5-1 and TRBJ2-2, with TRBD1 identical over 8 bases. In germline, CDR1 is SGHRS, CDR2 YFSETQ. Unmatched junction bases numbered 2, after V lost 3 bases and J lost 4 bases. The CDR3 runs 14 residues. Here the CDR3 reads CASSWTGSTGELFF. The CDR3 coding sequence is TGCGCCAGCAGCTGGACAGGGAGCACCGGGGAGCTGTTTTTT.

The chain has TRBV5-1 and TRBJ2-7; weak D call: TRBD1 (6 bases). The CDR3 consists of 16 residues. The germline gives CDR1 SGHRS, CDR2 YFSETQ. Trimming took off 0 bases at V and 2 bases at J, with 15 bases between the two ends. DNA of the CDR3: TGCGCCAGCAGCTTGGGGACCGGGACATTTACCTACGAGCAGTACTTC. This encodes CASSLGTGTFTYEQYF.

The rearrangement joins TRBV27 to TRBJ1-1; 9 bases fit TRBD1. The CDR3 covers 13 residues. Germline V gives CDR1 MNHEY, CDR2 SMNVEV (reference sequence). V lost 5 bases to trimming and J lost 5 bases; unmatched junction nucleotides: 3. In nucleotides, the CDR3 is TGTGCCAGCAGTCTGACAGGGGGGACTGAAGCTTTCTTT. It specifies CASSLTGGTEAFF.

The sample holds a few counts of this clone. The chain combines TRBV6-4 with TRBJ2-7, with D tentatively TRBD1 (6 bases). Deletions cut 6 bases from V and 6 bases from J, with 12 bases between. The CDR3 has 12 residues. Germline V lookup: CDR1 MRHNA, CDR2 SNTAGT. CDR3 protein: CASRESGVEQYF. The CDR3 DNA is TGTGCCAGCAGGGAGTCAGGGGTCGAGCAGTACTTC.

This clone was detected only a few times. The chain recombines TRBV5-4 with TRBJ2-3; 14 nucleotides align to TRBD2. The CDR3 covers 17 residues. The V segment lost 0 bases and the J segment 2 bases; nucleotides outside the gene matches: 2. Germline V gene lookup returns CDR1 SGHNT and CDR2 YYREEE (reference sequence). The CDR3 sequence: CASSLGTSGGNTDTQYF. The CDR3 DNA reads as TGTGCCAGCAGCTTGGGGACTAGCGGGGGGAACACAGATACGCAGTATTTT.

The chain couples TRBV6-6 to TRBJ2-2, with 10 nucleotides matching TRBD1. After removal of 6 bases from V and 5 bases from J, the junction contained 6 bases not matched to a gene. This CDR3 is 15 amino acids long. The V gene's germline CDR1 is MNHNY and CDR2 SVGAGI (reference sequence). The CDR3 DNA reads TGTGCCAGCAGCCCCCGGGACAGGGGAACCGGGGAGCTGTTTTTT. Encoded protein: CASSPRDRGTGELFF.

J is TRBJ1-5 and V is TRBV6-5, with 10 nucleotides matching TRBD1. The J segment lost 1 base and the V segment lost 5 bases, leaving 2 bases of the junction unmatched. Germline loops: CDR1 MNHEY, CDR2 SVGAGI. CDR3 length: 15 amino acids. The DNA for the CDR3 is TGTGCCAGCAGTCAGGGACAGGGGAGCAATCAGCCCCAGCATTTT. Residues: CASSQGQGSNQPQHF.

The rearrangement links TRBV12-5 to TRBJ2-7; D might be TRBD2 (6 bases). The germline V gene encodes CDR1 LGHNT and CDR2 FRNRAP. The V end lost 7 bases, the J end lost 5 bases, and 18 bases lay between the germline ends. The CDR3 sequence is 14 residues long. For the CDR3, the DNA is TGTGCTAGTGAGGCGCGGGACCTGGCCGACGAGCAGTACTTC. This gives the protein CASEARDLADEQYF.

The chain uses TRBV5-6 and TRBJ2-3, with TRBD2 matching over 9 bases. The CDR3 runs 15 residues. From germline, CDR1 is SGHDT and CDR2 YYEEEE. V was pared by 0 bases and J by 5 bases, with 4 bases of the junction left unmatched. Written as DNA, the CDR3 is TGTGCCAGCAGCTTGGTGGCGGGGGGGAAAGATACGCAGTATTTT. Translated: CASSLVAGGKDTQYF. Drawing the rest from reference TRBV5-6 and TRBJ2-3, the complete variable domain is DAGVTQSPTHLIKTRGQQVTLRCSPKSGHDTVSWYQQALGQGPQFIFQYYEEEERQRGNFPDRFSGHQFPNYSSELNVNALLLGDSALYLCASSLVAGGKDTQYFGPGTRLTVL.

The gene calls are TRBV7-2 and TRBJ1-4; 7 positions agree with TRBD1. The CDR3 length is 15 residues. CDR1 and CDR2 (germline): SGHTA, FQGNSA. Unmatched junction bases numbered 9, after V lost 4 bases and J lost 7 bases. The CDR3 sequence: CASSSRQGYSEKLFF. In nucleotides, the CDR3 is TGTGCCAGCAGCTCCCGACAGGGATATAGTGAAAAACTGTTTTTT.

The DNA for the CDR3 is TGTGCCAGCACCCCTCCGGGACAGGGGATTGGCTACACCTTC. Its translation: CASTPPGQGIGYTF. V and J are TRBV5-5 and TRBJ1-2; 10 nucleotides agree with TRBD1. CDR3 length: 14 amino acids. Germline lookup yields CDR1 SGHKS and CDR2 YYEKEE (reference sequence). V lost 6 bases, J lost 7 bases, and 9 bases stayed unmatched. The entire variable domain, with the rest obtained from reference TRBV5-5 and TRBJ1-2, is as follows: DAGVTQSPTHLIKTRGQQVTLRCSPISGHKSVSWYQQVLGQGPQFIFQYYEKEERGRGNFPDRFSARQFPNYSSELNVNALLLGDSALYLCASTPPGQGIGYTFGSGTRLTVV.

This clone appeared once. V and J are TRBV19 and TRBJ2-7; 10 bases line up with TRBD1. CDR1 and CDR2 from the germline V gene are LNHDA and SQIVND (reference sequence). CDR3 size: 15 residues. After removal of 1 base from V and 3 bases from J, the junction contained 3 bases not matched to a gene. CDR3 sequence: CASSIGRDRGYEQYF. The DNA of the CDR3 is TGTGCCAGTAGTATAGGCCGGGACAGGGGCTACGAGCAGTACTTC.

In this sample, this clone turned up once. V and J are TRBV5-1 and TRBJ2-3; 15 bases agree with TRBD2. The germline gives CDR1 SGHRS, CDR2 YFSETQ. This CDR3 has 18 residues. J gave up 3 bases and V 4 bases, and 9 bases lay outside the gene matches. CDR3 DNA sequence: TGCGCCAGCAGCCCCGGACTAGCGGGGGGGACTTTAACAGATACGCAGTATTTT. Translation gives CASSPGLAGGTLTDTQYF.

This chain connects TRBV27 to TRBJ1-2, with a tentative D call TRBD1 (6 bases). In germline, CDR1 is MNHEY, CDR2 SMNVEV (reference sequence). The CDR3 sequence is 14 residues long. Trimming removed 6 bases from V and 0 bases from J, with 11 bases in between. The CDR3 bases are TGTGCCAGCAGGATGACAGGATCTAACTATGGCTACACCTTC. This translates into CASRMTGSNYGYTF.

The V and J genes are TRBV10-3 and TRBJ2-2, with 8 bases that match TRBD2. This CDR3 region has 13 residues. Trimming took 8 bases from V and 3 from J; bases not matched to a gene: 2. The V gene's germline CDR1 is ENHRY and CDR2 SYGVKD. CDR3 bases: TGTGCCATCCGGGGGGGAGACACCGGGGAGCTGTTTTTT. Amino acid sequence: CAIRGGDTGELFF.